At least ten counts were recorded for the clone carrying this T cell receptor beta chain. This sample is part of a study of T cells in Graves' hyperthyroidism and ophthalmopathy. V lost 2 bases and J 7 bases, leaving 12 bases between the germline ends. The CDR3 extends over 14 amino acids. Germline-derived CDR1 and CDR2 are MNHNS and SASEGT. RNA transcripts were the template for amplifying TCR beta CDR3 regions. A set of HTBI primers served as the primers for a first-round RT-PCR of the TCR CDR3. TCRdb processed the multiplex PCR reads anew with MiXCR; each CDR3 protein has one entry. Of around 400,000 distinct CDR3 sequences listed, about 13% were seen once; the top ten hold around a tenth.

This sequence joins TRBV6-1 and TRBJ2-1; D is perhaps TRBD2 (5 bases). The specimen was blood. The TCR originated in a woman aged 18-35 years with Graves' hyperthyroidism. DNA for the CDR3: TGTGCCAGCAGTGAATCTACTAGTTTTAATGAGCAGTTCTTC. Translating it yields CASSESTSFNEQFF.